The source of this T cell receptor (beta chain) is a study of control samples from healthy donors and cancer patients. Produced via immunoSEQ multiplex PCR; TCRdb's table is partial and in-frame only. The sample lists 70,000 or so clones, under 90% occurring once. With 4 bases removed from V and 2 bases from J, the gap between germline ends came to 16 bases. This CDR3 spans 15 amino acids. The germline CDR1 and CDR2 sequences are SGHNT and YYREEE (reference sequence). The rearrangement links TRBV5-4 to TRBJ2-7; D may correspond to TRBD1 or TRBD2 (5 bases each). This TCR was recovered from a man aged 45-60 years in good health. The material sequenced was blood. The DNA of the CDR3 is TGTGCCAGCAGCCTGGGACCCGGCTTTCCCTACGAGCAGTACTTC. It translates to CASSLGPGFPYEQYF.